Below, one TCR beta chain is given with its context. The data stem from a study of blood T cell repertoires in COVID-19. Study background: Donors in the United States, Italy and Spain gave samples during acute or convalescent COVID-19. PBMCs, B-cell-depleted T cells, or T cells provided the cDNA or gDNA that made up the material.

Under the authors' procedure: Cell counts per sample came from amplifying reference gene primers. Method: immunoSEQ multiplex PCR; TCRdb's copy keeps in-frame clones and lacks some. V, J and clone size are those of that table, while D and trimming were read from the DNA. The sample has around 100,000 clones; approximately 88% are singletons. From germline, CDR1 is GTSNPN and CDR2 SVGIG (reference sequence). Trimming cost V 1 base and J 2 bases, with 12 bases left between them. CDR3 size: 14 residues. This receptor was taken from a woman aged 60-75 years with acute or convalescent COVID-19. This chain uses TRBV30 with TRBJ2-7; D remains unclear. The material sequenced was peripheral blood. The CDR3 sequence is CAWSGRSRPYEQYF. CDR3 DNA sequence: TGTGCCTGGAGTGGGCGGTCCCGTCCCTACGAGCAGTACTTC.